This T cell receptor (beta chain) stems from a study of control samples from healthy donors and cancer patients. Libraries were prepared by immunoSEQ multiplex PCR; TCRdb keeps only in-frame clonotypes and omits some of them. The data show about 190,000 clones, with 85% to 95% seen just once and over 1.3% held by the top ten. Trimming cost V 1 base and J 0 bases; bases outside gene matches: 1. The CDR3 contains 16 residues. CDR1 is SGHVS, CDR2 FQNEAQ, per germline. The chain links TRBV7-8 to TRBJ2-1, with 9 positions matching TRBD1. This TCR was recovered from a man in his late teens or twenties in good health. Sequenced: blood. CDR3 amino acids: CASSLVTGGSYNEQFF. CDR3 nucleotide sequence: TGTGCCAGCAGCTTAGTGACAGGGGGCTCCTACAATGAGCAGTTCTTC.